Shown below are 26 T cell receptor beta chains from a single sample sequenced in a study of blood T cell repertoires in COVID-19. Profiled with immunoSEQ multiplex PCR; TCRdb holds only in-frame clones, not every one. The sample yields hundreds of thousands of clones, roughly 84% seen once. The source material was peripheral blood. Receptors were obtained from a human donor in a cohort sampled during active COVID-19.

This chain uses TRBV18 with TRBJ1-4, with D unresolved. CDR1 is KGHSH, CDR2 LQKENI, per germline. This CDR3 comprises 14 residues. Trimming removed 4 bases at V and 4 bases at J, with 10 bases between. CDR3 in amino acids: CASSLSKLNEKLFF. CDR3 coding DNA: TGTGCCAGCTCACTGTCCAAACTTAATGAAAAACTGTTTTTT.

This clone was recorded once. This chain joins TRBV27 and TRBJ2-1; D is possibly TRBD2 (6 bases). Germline V gives CDR1 MNHEY, CDR2 SMNVEV (reference sequence). The CDR3 runs to 13 residues. Trimming shortened V by 8 bases and J by 6 bases, and 14 bases separated the two germline ends. The CDR3 DNA follows: TGTGCCAGCGGGACGGGAGTAGTCAATGAGCAGTTCTTC. This sequence encodes CASGTGVVNEQFF.

V usage is TRBV9 and J usage is TRBJ2-2, with 11 bases that match TRBD2. The CDR3 sequence is 15 residues long. V dropped 4 bases and J dropped 7; count of bases not matched to a gene: 6. CDR1 SGDLS and CDR2 YYNGEE come from the germline V gene. The CDR3 nucleotides are TGTGCCAGCAGCCTTAGCGGGGGGGCGATCGGGGAGCTGTTTTTT. Residues: CASSLSGGAIGELFF.

The gene calls are TRBV28 and TRBJ2-7; TRBD1 agrees at 8 bases. The germline CDR1 and CDR2 sequences are MDHEN and SYDVKM. This CDR3 contains 16 residues. Unmatched junction bases numbered 10, after V lost 4 bases and J lost 2 bases. The CDR3 nucleotides are TGTGCCAGCAGTTCCACGCCGGGACAGGAGACCTACGAGCAGTACTTC. Amino acids: CASSSTPGQETYEQYF.

The chain uses TRBV28 and TRBJ2-7; the match to TRBD1 covers 8 bases. V shed 6 bases, J shed 6 bases, and the junction held 13 bases outside the gene matches. CDR1 is MDHEN and CDR2 is SYDVKM in the germline V gene. The CDR3 length is 15 residues. The CDR3 coding sequence is TGTGCCAGCAGGGGGAGACAGGGGCCGGGGGTCGAGCAGTACTTC. This codes for CASRGRQGPGVEQYF.

On this clone: This sample includes further DNA sequences coding for the same CDR3. The chain links TRBV18 to TRBJ1-2; a possible D gene is TRBD1 (5 bases). V was cut by 3 bases and J by 5 bases, with 7 bases left in between. From germline, CDR1 is KGHSH and CDR2 LQKENI. The CDR3 is 12 amino acids. In DNA, the CDR3 is TGTGCCAGCTCACCGGGGGGGTATGGCTACACCTTC. It yields the protein CASSPGGYGYTF.

The sample holds a few counts of this clone. The chain joins TRBV5-1 to TRBJ1-5; maybe TRBD1 (5 bases). Germline assignment: CDR1 SGHRS and CDR2 YFSETQ. The germline V and J ends were trimmed by 3 bases and 6 bases, with 13 bases remaining between them. CDR3 length equals 14 residues. CDR3 sequence: CASSSGGDGQPQHF. DNA of the CDR3: TGCGCCAGCAGCTCGGGGGGGGACGGTCAGCCCCAGCATTTT.

V usage is TRBV3-1 (or the pseudogene TRBV3-2) and J usage is TRBJ2-2, with 10 bases matching TRBD2. CDR1 and CDR2 (germline): LGHDT, YNNKEL (reference sequence). This CDR3 is built from 18 residues. The V and J ends lost 0 bases and 5 bases, in that order; junction bases with no gene match: 9. The CDR3 spells CASSQDGLAGARTGELFF. The CDR3 DNA sequence: TGTGCCAGCAGCCAAGACGGCCTAGCGGGGGCGAGGACCGGGGAGCTGTTTTTT.

The J gene is TRBJ2-5, the V gene TRBV15; maybe TRBD1 (6 bases). This CDR3 is built from 14 residues. Trimming took off 3 bases at V and 3 bases at J, with 11 bases between the two ends. Germline loops: CDR1 LNHNV, CDR2 YYDKDF (reference sequence). The CDR3 DNA reads TGTGCCACCAGCAGGTCAGGGGCTAAAGAGACCCAGTACTTC. Its protein product is CATSRSGAKETQYF. Supplemented by reference TRBV15 and TRBJ2-5, the full variable domain reads DAMVIQNPRYQVTQFGKPVTLSCSQTLNHNVMYWYQQKSSQAPKLLFHYYDKDFNNEADTPDNFQSRRPNTSFCFLDIRSPGLGDTAMYLCATSRSGAKETQYFGPGTRLLVL.

The chain couples TRBV18 to TRBJ1-3, with D possibly TRBD1 on 6 matching bases. Germline V gene data show CDR1 as KGHSH and CDR2 as LQKENI. V shed 6 bases and J shed 0 bases, with 18 bases lying between them. CDR3 length: 17 amino acids. The CDR3 sequence: CASSEYRELISGNTIYF. CDR3 DNA: TGTGCCAGCTCGGAGTACAGGGAATTGATCTCTGGAAACACCATATATTTT.

This clone occurred a few times. The V call is TRBV6-5, the J call TRBJ1-6; 10 bases agree with TRBD1. Germline values: CDR1 MNHEY, CDR2 SVGAGI. After removal of 6 bases from V and 8 bases from J, the junction contained 7 bases not matched to a gene. The CDR3 is 15 amino acids. The CDR3 sequence is CASRNRDRGYSPLHF. CDR3 bases: TGTGCCAGCAGGAACCGGGACAGGGGTTATTCACCCCTCCACTTT.

The V call is TRBV19, the J call TRBJ1-2, with unresolved D. The length of the CDR3 is 13 residues. The germline CDR1 and CDR2 sequences are LNHDA and SQIVND (reference sequence). V dropped 10 bases and J dropped 4 bases, with 16 bases sitting between them. Written as DNA, the CDR3 is TGTGCCACCCAAGGAGACTTTTTCTATGGCTACACCTTC. Its translation: CATQGDFFYGYTF.

V usage is TRBV28 and J usage is TRBJ2-3; D is perhaps TRBD2 (5 bases). V shed 8 bases and J shed 3 bases, with 12 bases lying between them. Germline values: CDR1 MDHEN, CDR2 SYDVKM. The CDR3 runs 13 residues. The chain's CDR3 is CASAVGGTDTQYF. The CDR3 DNA reads TGTGCCAGCGCAGTAGGAGGTACAGATACGCAGTATTTT.

V is TRBV6-4 and J is TRBJ2-2; no reliable D call. CDR1 and CDR2 (germline): MRHNA, SNTAGT. CDR3 length equals 14 residues. Trimming removed 3 bases from V and 1 base from J, with 6 bases in between. The CDR3 spells CASSEQKNTGELFF. CDR3 DNA sequence: TGTGCCAGCAGTGAACAAAAGAACACCGGGGAGCTGTTTTTT.

The chain links TRBV3-1 (or the pseudogene TRBV3-2) to TRBJ2-1; 7 positions match TRBD2. The J segment lost 11 bases and the V segment lost 0 bases, leaving 16 bases of the junction unmatched. This CDR3 has 17 residues. The germline CDR1 and CDR2 sequences are LGHDT and YNNKEL (reference sequence). CDR3 nucleotide sequence: TGTGCCAGCAGCCAAGATCGTAGCGGGCAACGTACAATGAAGCAGTTCTTC. It translates to CASSQDRSGQRTMKQFF.

This sequence joins TRBV5-4 and TRBJ2-5, with 7 bases identical to TRBD2. The germline V gene has CDR1 SGHNT and CDR2 YYREEE (reference sequence). This CDR3 contains 17 residues. Unmatched junction bases numbered 14, after V lost 4 bases and J lost 2 bases. CDR3 DNA: TGTGCCAGCAGCCCGAGCCGGGAGGTGGGAGGGCAAGAGACCCAGTACTTC. Amino acid sequence: CASSPSREVGGQETQYF.

This clone was observed once. The chain combines TRBV5-1 with TRBJ2-2; a possible D gene is TRBD2 (5 bases). Germline loops: CDR1 SGHRS, CDR2 YFSETQ. V gave up 0 bases and J gave up 8 bases, with 17 bases separating them. This CDR3 has 16 residues. CDR3 nucleotides: TGCGCCAGCAGCTTGGCGGGCGCGGAGAGGGTAGGGGAGCTGTTTTTT. Its translation is CASSLAGAERVGELFF.

The chain is built from TRBV5-6 and TRBJ2-2; 13 bases line up with TRBD2. The germline V gene encodes CDR1 SGHDT and CDR2 YYEEEE. V lost 6 bases, J lost 4 bases, and 12 bases stayed unmatched. CDR3 length equals 18 residues. The CDR3 DNA follows: TGTGCCAGCAACCCCGGACTAGCGGGAGCGCGGGGCACCGGGGAGCTGTTTTTT. As protein: CASNPGLAGARGTGELFF.

V usage is TRBV5-1 and J usage is TRBJ1-4, with D hard to call. This CDR3 is built from 15 residues. The V gene's germline CDR1 is SGHRS and CDR2 YFSETQ. V was pared by 4 bases and J by 1 base, with 11 bases between. DNA for the CDR3: TGCGCCAGCAGCCGAGGACGGGGAACTAATGAAAAACTGTTTTTT. Its translation is CASSRGRGTNEKLFF.

This clone was recorded many times. The V call is TRBV9, the J call TRBJ1-2; 8 bases fit TRBD1. The germline V gene has CDR1 SGDLS and CDR2 YYNGEE. There are 13 residues in the CDR3. Germline trimming cut 5 bases from V and 6 bases from J; bases unmatched to any gene: 6. CDR3 in amino acids: CASRRQGWDGYTF. The CDR3 bases are TGTGCCAGCAGGAGACAGGGGTGGGATGGCTACACCTTC.

Worth noting for this clone: Different DNA sequences within this sample yield the same CDR3. This sequence joins TRBV6-4 and TRBJ1-1; the match to TRBD1 covers 8 bases. Germline V gives CDR1 MRHNA, CDR2 SNTAGT. V shed 4 bases, J shed 5 bases, and the junction held 3 bases outside the gene matches. This CDR3 is built from 13 residues. CDR3 nucleotide sequence: TGTGCCAGCAGTGTGGACAGGGTAACTGAAGCTTTCTTT. This encodes CASSVDRVTEAFF.

The J gene is TRBJ1-1, the V gene TRBV7-2; maybe TRBD1 (5 bases). Germline CDR1 SGHTA, CDR2 FQGNSA. The germline V and J ends were trimmed by 0 bases and 1 base, with 12 bases remaining between them. The CDR3 runs to 16 residues. The CDR3 spells CASSLALVGANTEAFF. CDR3 sequence (DNA): TGTGCCAGCAGCTTAGCGCTCGTAGGGGCGAACACTGAAGCTTTCTTT.

This clone has just one count. The chain combines TRBV27 with TRBJ2-3, with 12 nucleotides matching TRBD1. Trimming cost V 5 bases and J 4 bases; bases outside gene matches: 7. Per germline, CDR1 MNHEY and CDR2 SMNVEV (reference sequence). This CDR3 region has 16 residues. CDR3 in amino acids: CASSLPGQGAADTQYF. DNA of the CDR3: TGTGCCAGCAGTCTTCCGGGACAGGGGGCTGCAGATACGCAGTATTTT.

This clone was seen more than once but under ten times. The chain joins TRBV29-1 to TRBJ1-1; D uncertain. The CDR3 has 13 amino acids. V was shortened by 3 bases and J by 4 bases, with 12 bases between the two germline ends. Germline V gene lookup returns CDR1 SQVTM and CDR2 ANQGSEA. The CDR3 region has the DNA TGCAGCGTTGATTTATACGCAGGCACTGAAGCTTTCTTT. Its translation: CSVDLYAGTEAFF.

The chain carries TRBV7-9 and TRBJ1-1; D perhaps matches TRBD1 (6 bases). The CDR3 loop spans 13 amino acids. Germline V CDR1 and CDR2: SEHNR, FQNEAQ (reference sequence). V lost 8 bases and J 4 bases, leaving 14 bases between the germline ends. The CDR3 is CASSNIGGTEAFF. The DNA for the CDR3 is TGTGCCAGCTCGAATATAGGGGGCACTGAAGCTTTCTTT.

The V gene is TRBV15, the J gene TRBJ1-2; a weak D match, TRBD1 (6 bases). The CDR3 extends over 17 amino acids. CDR1 is LNHNV and CDR2 is YYDKDF in the germline V gene (reference sequence). V was trimmed by 5 bases and J by 1 base, leaving 20 bases between them. CDR3 sequence reads: CATSSVKVGGHNYGYTF. The CDR3 nucleotides are TGTGCCACCAGCTCGGTCAAAGTCGGGGGGCATAACTATGGCTACACCTTC.